The entry below gives a single TCR beta chain sequence along with its context. The clone's antigen remains unknown. Base qualities are missing; no much larger clone stands one base away. Library method: 5' RACE. The sequencing machine was an Illumina HiSeq 2000. A universal primer binding site was introduced by template switching, and a unique molecular identifier was present in the final cDNA, enabling accurate counting of TCR cDNA molecules. First-strand cDNA for TCR alpha and beta chains was synthesized from specific primers in the conserved constant-segment region. Each cDNA library was double barcoded, with a SMART-Mk sample barcode plus Illumina barcodes, to control for contamination. TruSeq adapter sequences, together with Illumina sample barcodes, were added in two successive PCR steps. The Illumina HiSeq platform was used with custom primers to sequence TCR alpha and beta cDNA libraries. In the paper's pipeline: MiGEC was used to process raw reads and extract unique molecular identifiers, and MiXCR was used to find CDR3 positions. Recombination models were inferred per individual with the repgenHMM and IGoR tools using an EM algorithm. Shared clonotypes were analyzed with the tcR package in R, and sharing was normalized by the product of cloneset sizes. Out-of-frame nonproductive sequences were analyzed to study raw recombination free of thymic and clonal selection effects. TCRdb reworked the public reads: Q25 trimming with fastp, MiXCR clone assembly, productive beta chains retained. Entries that share a CDR3 protein sequence are merged under the most common genes and DNA. TCRdb's processing, not the authors' own work, is the source of the V and J calls. Recorded for this sample are about 660,000 distinct CDR3 sequences; less than 10% of them occurred a single time. Roughly 0.9% of the sample is in the top ten clones.

The source of the sample is a study of identical twins (dated by TCRdb to the mid-2010s). Broadly, across the study: To test whether fetal clonotypes persist, this study deep-sequenced TCR alpha and beta repertoires from monozygotic twins, from unrelated adults of various ages, and from cord blood. To rule out contamination, replicate twin experiments were performed at different times with different library preparation protocols. Broad study findings and their caveats: Fewer insertions were carried by abundant cord blood beta clonotypes, a similar but weaker trend appeared in young adult naive repertoires, and no such trend appeared in memory repertoires. Compared with coincidental sharing between unrelated individuals, an excess of low generation-probability sequences was observed among out-of-frame TCR alpha sequences shared between twins. Conclusions relied on cross-sectional statistical analysis, since the same donors could not be followed over many years. Out-of-frame TCR alpha sharing in monozygotic twins was systematically underestimated by recombination models, whereas sharing between unrelated individuals was in agreement with the recombination models. The excess sharing between twins in beta out-of-frame sequences was weaker because fewer shared sequences reduced the signal-to-noise ratio. Invariant T cells such as MAIT and iNKT could partly confound zero-insertion analyses, although diverse VJ usage argued against such confounding for most clonotypes.

All donors were healthy Caucasians. Three pairs of female monozygotic twins, all aged 18 to 29 years, were included in the twin cohort. Peripheral blood mononuclear cells were used as the source from which RNA for TCR libraries was isolated. The germline V gene provides CDR1 MGHDK and CDR2 SYGVNS. V ends up 6 bases short and J 5 bases short, with an unmatched junction base count of 4. From its cysteine to its phenylalanine, the CDR3 spans 14 amino acids. Only the CDR3 DNA stays, 42 bases, in frame from base 1. This sample was also put to use in a study of yellow fever vaccine responses in identical twins. Drawing on the second study: According to the authors, in identical twins the way T cells responded to vaccination appeared partly convergent and partly personalized. The study precisely tracked vaccine-responding T cell clones in identical twins.

This sequence was found in a woman between 18 and 29 years old in good health. Sequenced input: PBMCs. The chain was built from TRBV25-1 and TRBJ1-5; 10 junctional bases match TRBD1. Here is the DNA: TGTGCCAGCAGAGGACAGGGGGGAGATCAGCCCCAGCATTTT. This encodes CASRGQGGDQPQHF.